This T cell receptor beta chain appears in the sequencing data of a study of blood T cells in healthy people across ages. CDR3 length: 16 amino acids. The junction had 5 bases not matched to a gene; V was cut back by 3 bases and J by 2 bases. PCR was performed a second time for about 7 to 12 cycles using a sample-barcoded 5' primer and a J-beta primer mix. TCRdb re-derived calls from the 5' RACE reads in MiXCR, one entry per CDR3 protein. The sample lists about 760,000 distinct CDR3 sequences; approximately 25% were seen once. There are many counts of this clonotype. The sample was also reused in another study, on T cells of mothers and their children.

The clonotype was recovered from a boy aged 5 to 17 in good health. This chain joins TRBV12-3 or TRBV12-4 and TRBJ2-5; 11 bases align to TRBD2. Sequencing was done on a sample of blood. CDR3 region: CASSFGLAGGQETQYF. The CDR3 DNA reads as TGTGCCAGCAGTTTCGGGTTAGCGGGGGGGCAAGAGACCCAGTACTTC.